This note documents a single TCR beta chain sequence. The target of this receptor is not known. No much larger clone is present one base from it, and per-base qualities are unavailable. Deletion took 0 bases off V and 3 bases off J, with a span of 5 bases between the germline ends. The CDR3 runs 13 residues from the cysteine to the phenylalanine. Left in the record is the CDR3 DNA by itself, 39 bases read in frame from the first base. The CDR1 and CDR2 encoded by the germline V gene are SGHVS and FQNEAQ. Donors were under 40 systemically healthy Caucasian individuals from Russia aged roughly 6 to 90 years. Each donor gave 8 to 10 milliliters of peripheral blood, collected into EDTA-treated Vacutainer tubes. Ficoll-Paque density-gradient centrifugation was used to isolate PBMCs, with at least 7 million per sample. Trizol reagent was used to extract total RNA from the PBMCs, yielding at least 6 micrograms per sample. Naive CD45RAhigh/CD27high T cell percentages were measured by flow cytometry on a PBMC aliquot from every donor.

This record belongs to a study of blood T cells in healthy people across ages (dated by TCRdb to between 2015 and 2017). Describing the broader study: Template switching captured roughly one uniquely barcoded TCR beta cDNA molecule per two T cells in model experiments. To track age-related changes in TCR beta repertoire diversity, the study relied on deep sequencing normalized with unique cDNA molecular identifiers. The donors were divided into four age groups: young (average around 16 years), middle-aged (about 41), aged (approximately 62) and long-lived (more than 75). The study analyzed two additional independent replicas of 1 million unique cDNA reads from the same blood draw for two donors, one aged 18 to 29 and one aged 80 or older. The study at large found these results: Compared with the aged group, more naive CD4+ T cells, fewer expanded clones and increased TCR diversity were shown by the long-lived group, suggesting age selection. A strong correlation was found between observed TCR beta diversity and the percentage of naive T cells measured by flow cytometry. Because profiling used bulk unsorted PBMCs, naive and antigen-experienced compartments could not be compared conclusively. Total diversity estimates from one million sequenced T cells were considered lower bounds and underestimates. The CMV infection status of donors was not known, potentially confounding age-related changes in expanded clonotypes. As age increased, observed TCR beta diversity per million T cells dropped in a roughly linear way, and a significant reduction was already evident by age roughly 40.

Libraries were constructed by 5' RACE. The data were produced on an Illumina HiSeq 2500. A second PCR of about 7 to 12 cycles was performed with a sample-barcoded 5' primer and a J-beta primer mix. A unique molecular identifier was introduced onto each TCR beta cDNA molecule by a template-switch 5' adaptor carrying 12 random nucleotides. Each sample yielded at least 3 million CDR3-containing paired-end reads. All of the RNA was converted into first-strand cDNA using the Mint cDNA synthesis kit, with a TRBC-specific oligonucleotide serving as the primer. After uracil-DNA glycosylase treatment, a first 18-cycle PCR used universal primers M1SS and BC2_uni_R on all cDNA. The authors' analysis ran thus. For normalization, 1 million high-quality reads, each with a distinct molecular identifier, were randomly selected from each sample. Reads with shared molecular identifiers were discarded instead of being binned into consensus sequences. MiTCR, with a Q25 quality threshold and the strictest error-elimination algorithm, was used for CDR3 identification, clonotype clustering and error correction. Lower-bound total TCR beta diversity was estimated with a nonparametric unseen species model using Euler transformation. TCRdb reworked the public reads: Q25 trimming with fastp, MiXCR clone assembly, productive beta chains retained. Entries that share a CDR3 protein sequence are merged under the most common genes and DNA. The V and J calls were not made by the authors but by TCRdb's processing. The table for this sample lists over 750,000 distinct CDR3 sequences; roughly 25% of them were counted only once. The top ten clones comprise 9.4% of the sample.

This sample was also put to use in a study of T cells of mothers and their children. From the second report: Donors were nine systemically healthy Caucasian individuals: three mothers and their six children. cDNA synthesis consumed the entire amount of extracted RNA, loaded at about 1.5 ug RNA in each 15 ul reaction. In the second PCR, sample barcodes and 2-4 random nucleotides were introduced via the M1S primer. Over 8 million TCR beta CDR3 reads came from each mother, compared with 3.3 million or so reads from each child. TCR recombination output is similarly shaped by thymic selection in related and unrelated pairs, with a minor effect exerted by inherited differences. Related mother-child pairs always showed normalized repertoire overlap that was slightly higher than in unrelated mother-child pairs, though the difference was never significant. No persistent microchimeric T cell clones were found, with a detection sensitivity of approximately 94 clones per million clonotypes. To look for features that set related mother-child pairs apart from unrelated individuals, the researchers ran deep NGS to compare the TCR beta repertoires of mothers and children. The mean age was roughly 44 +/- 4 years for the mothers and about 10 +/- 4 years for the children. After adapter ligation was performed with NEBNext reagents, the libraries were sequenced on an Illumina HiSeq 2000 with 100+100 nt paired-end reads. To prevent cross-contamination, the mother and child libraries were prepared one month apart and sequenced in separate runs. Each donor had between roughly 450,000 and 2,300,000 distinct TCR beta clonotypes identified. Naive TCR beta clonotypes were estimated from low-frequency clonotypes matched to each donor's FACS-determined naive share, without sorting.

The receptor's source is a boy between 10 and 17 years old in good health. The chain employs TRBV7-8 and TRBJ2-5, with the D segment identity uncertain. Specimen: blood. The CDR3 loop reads CASSLASKETQYF. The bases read TGTGCCAGCAGCTTAGCCTCAAAAGAGACCCAGTACTTC. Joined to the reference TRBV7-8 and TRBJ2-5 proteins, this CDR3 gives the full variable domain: GAGVSQSPRYKVAKRGQDVALRCDPISGHVSLFWYQQALGQGPEFLTYFQNEAQLDKSGLPSDRFFAERPEGSVSTLKIQRTQQEDSAVYLCASSLASKETQYFGPGTRLLVL.